This paragraph reports one TCR beta chain. Some clones are missing from TCRdb's copy, which holds only in-frame ones; the method was immunoSEQ multiplex PCR. The profile shows several thousand clones, less than 80% of them singletons. The sample originates from a study of PD-1 blockade in classical Hodgkin lymphoma. On the study more broadly: The study gave patients nivolumab 3 mg/kg intravenously every 2 weeks.

All the patients suffered relapse after autologous stem cell transplantation, and brentuximab vedotin exposure differed. CD4+ T cells were purified from thawed PBMCs by magnetic negative selection. The receptor's source is a human donor with classical Hodgkin lymphoma. The specimen comprised CD4+ T cells from blood, sampled at baseline.

CDR3 region: CASSPRGEAGNTIYF. The CDR3 coding sequence is TGTGCCAGCTCACCACGTGGGGAGGCGGGAAACACCATATATTTT. This chain connects TRBV18 to TRBJ1-3; D gene unclear. The V end lost 1 base, the J end lost 4 bases, and 11 bases lay between the germline ends. Germline V CDR1 and CDR2: KGHSH, LQKENI. The CDR3 covers 15 residues. Complete variable domain (other parts from reference TRBV18 and TRBJ1-3): NAGVMQNPRHLVRRRGQEARLRCSPMKGHSHVYWYRQLPEEGLKFMVYLQKENIIDESGMPKERFSAEFPKEGPSILRIQQVVRGDSAAYFCASSPRGEAGNTIYFGEGSWLTVV.